This T cell receptor beta chain originates from a study of cytomegalovirus exposure and HLA in healthy donors. Points on this clone: Its specificity is not known.

Primers included in the PCR were 60 Vbeta and 13 Jbeta primers. TCRdb's table, derived via immunoSEQ multiplex PCR, lists solely in-frame clones and lacks some. The table has approximately 150,000 clones, approximately 84% seen once. Whole-study findings and limits: TCR beta V- and J-gene trimming was later associated with a missense DCLRE1C variant.

Germline V gene sequence: CDR1 MNHEY, CDR2 SVGAGI. Losses at the gene ends were 0 bases for V and 0 bases for J; bases not matched to a gene: 3. CDR3 length: 16 amino acids. The sequenced material came from PBMCs. This sequence was found in a woman between 35 and 50 years old in good health and CMV-seronegative. The chain uses TRBV6-5 and TRBJ2-3; 7 positions match TRBD1. The CDR3 sequence: CASSYSLGQSTDTQYF. As DNA, the CDR3 is TGTGCCAGCAGTTACTCGTTGGGACAGAGCACAGATACGCAGTATTTT.